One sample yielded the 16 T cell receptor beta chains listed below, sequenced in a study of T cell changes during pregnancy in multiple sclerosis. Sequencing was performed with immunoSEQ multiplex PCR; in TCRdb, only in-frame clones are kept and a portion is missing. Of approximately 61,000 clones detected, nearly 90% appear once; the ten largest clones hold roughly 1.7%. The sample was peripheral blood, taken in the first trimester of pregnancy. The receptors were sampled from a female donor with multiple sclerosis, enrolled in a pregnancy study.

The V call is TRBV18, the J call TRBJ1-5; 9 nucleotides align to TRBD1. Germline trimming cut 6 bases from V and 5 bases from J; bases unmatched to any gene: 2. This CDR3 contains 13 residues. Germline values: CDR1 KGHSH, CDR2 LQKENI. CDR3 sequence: CASSTGGYQPQHF. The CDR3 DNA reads TGTGCCAGCTCGACAGGGGGATATCAGCCCCAGCATTTT.

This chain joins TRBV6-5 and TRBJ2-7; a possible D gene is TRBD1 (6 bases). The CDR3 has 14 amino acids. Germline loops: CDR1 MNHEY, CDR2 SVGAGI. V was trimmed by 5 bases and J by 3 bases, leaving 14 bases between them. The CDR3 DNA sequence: TGTGCCAGCAGTCCTGCGTTAGGGGGCTACGAGCAGTACTTC. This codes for CASSPALGGYEQYF.

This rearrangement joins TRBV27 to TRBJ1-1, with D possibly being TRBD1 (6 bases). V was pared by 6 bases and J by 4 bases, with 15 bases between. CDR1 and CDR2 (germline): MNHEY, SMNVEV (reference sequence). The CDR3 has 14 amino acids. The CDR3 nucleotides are TGTGCCAGCAGCAACCCAACAGGGACCACTGAAGCTTTCTTT. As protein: CASSNPTGTTEAFF.

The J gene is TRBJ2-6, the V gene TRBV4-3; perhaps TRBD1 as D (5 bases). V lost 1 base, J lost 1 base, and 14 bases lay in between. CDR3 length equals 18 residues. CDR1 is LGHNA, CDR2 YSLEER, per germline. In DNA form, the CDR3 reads TGCGCCAGCAGCCAAGCATGGCAGGGTCAATCTGGGGCCAACGTCCTGACTTTC. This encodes CASSQAWQGQSGANVLTF.

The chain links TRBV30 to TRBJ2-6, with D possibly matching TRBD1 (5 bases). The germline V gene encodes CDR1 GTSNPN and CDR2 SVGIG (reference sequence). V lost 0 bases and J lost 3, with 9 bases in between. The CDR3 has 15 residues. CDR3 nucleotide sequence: TGTGCCTGGAGTGTATGGGGCTTTGGGGCCAACGTCCTGACTTTC. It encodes CAWSVWGFGANVLTF.

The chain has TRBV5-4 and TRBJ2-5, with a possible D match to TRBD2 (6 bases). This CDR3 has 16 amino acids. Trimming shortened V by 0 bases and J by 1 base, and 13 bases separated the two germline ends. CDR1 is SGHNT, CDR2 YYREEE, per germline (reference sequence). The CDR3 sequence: CASSLGGTRIQETQYF. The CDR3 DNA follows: TGTGCCAGCAGCTTGGGAGGGACTCGGATCCAAGAGACCCAGTACTTC. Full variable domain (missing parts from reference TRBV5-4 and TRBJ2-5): ETGVTQSPTHLIKTRGQQVTLRCSSQSGHNTVSWYQQALGQGPQFIFQYYREEENGRGNFPPRFSGLQFPNYSSELNVNALELDDSALYLCASSLGGTRIQETQYFGPGTRLLVL.

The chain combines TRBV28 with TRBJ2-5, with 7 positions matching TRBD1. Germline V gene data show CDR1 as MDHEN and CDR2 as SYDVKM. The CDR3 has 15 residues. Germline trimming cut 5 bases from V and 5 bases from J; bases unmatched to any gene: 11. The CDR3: CASSRTPTGRETQYF. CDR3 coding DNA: TGTGCCAGCAGTCGGACACCGACAGGGCGGGAGACCCAGTACTTC.

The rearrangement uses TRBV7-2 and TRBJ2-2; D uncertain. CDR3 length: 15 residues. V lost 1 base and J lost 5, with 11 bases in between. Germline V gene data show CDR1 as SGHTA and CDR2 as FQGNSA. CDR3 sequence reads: CASSLEAGTTGELFF. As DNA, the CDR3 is TGTGCCAGCAGCTTAGAGGCAGGAACGACCGGGGAGCTGTTTTTT.

CDR3 bases: TGTGCCAGCAGCTTAGGGGGCTGGAACACTGAAGCTTTCTTT. Its translation: CASSLGGWNTEAFF. The chain is built from TRBV11-2 and TRBJ1-1, with D perhaps matching TRBD1 (5 bases). Germline-derived CDR1 and CDR2 are SGHAT and FQNNGV. CDR3 length equals 14 residues. V lost 1 base to trimming and J lost 1 base, with 7 bases between them.

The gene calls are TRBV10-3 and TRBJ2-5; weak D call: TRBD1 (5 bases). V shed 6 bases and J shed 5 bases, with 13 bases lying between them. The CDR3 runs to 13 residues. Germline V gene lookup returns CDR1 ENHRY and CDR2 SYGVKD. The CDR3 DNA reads TGTGCCATCAGCCCCGGGTCAGGGGAGACCCAGTACTTC. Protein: CAISPGSGETQYF.

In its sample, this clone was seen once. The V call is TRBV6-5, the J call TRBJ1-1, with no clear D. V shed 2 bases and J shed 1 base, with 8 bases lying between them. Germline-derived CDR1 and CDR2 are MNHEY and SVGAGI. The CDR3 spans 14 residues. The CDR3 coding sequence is TGTGCCAGCAGTTACCAGGATTCGAACACTGAAGCTTTCTTT. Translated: CASSYQDSNTEAFF.

The CDR3 sequence is CASSLVSLAGPQFF. The CDR3 DNA reads as TGTGCCAGCAGCTTAGTTAGCCTAGCGGGCCCGCAGTTCTTC. The chain uses TRBV7-2 and TRBJ2-1, with 8 bases that match TRBD2. This CDR3 has 14 residues. V lost 1 base, J lost 12 bases, and 8 bases stayed unmatched. Germline lookup yields CDR1 SGHTA and CDR2 FQGNSA.

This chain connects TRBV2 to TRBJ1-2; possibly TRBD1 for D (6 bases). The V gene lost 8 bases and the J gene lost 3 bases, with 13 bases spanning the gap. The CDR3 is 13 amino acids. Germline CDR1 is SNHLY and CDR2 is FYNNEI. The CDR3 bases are TGTGCCAGCCAAAAAAGGACAGACTATGGCTACACCTTC. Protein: CASQKRTDYGYTF.

The CDR3 DNA reads TGTGCCAGTAGTATTTGGGGCGATCAGCCCCAGCATTTT. This gives the protein CASSIWGDQPQHF. The chain combines TRBV19 with TRBJ1-5; D possibly corresponds to TRBD1 (5 bases). Germline CDR1 is LNHDA and CDR2 is SQIVND (reference sequence). The CDR3 consists of 13 residues. Trimming stripped 3 bases from V and 5 bases from J, with 8 bases between.

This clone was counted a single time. CDR3 in DNA: TGTGCCAGCAGGGGACAGGGTTCTGGAAACACCATATATTTT. It yields the protein CASRGQGSGNTIYF. The chain uses TRBV6-1 and TRBJ1-3; 9 bases are a match to TRBD1. V gave up 6 bases and J gave up 1 base; unmatched junction bases: 1. The CDR3 is made up of 14 amino acids. Germline CDR1 is MNHNS and CDR2 is SASEGT.

The CDR3 is CSAPTSGIYNEQFF. CDR3 nucleotides: TGCAGCGCCCCGACTAGCGGAATCTACAATGAGCAGTTCTTC. The J gene is TRBJ2-1, the V gene TRBV29-1, with 9 bases matching TRBD2. J lost 3 bases, V lost 7 bases, and 7 bases had no gene match. Germline CDR1 reads SQVTM; CDR2 reads ANQGSEA. This CDR3 contains 14 residues.